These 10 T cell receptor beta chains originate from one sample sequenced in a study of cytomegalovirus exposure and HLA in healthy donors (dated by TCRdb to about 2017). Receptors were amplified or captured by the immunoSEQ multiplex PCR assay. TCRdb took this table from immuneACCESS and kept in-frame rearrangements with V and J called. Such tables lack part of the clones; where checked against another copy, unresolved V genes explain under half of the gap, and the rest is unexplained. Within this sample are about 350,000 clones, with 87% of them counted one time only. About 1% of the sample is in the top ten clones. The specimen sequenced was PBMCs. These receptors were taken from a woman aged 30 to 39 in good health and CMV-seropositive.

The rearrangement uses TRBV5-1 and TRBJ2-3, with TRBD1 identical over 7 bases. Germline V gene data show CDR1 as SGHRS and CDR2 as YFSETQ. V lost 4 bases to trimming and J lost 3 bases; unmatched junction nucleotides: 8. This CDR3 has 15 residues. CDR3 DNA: TGCGCCAGCAGCACGACAGGGTTCCGAACAGATACGCAGTATTTT. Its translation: CASSTTGFRTDTQYF.

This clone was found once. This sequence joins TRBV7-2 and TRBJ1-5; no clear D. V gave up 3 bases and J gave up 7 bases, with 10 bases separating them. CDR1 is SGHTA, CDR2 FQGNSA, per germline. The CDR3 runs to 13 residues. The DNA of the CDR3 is TGTGCCAGCAGCTTGGGAGTCAGCCAGCCCCAGCATTTT. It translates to CASSLGVSQPQHF.

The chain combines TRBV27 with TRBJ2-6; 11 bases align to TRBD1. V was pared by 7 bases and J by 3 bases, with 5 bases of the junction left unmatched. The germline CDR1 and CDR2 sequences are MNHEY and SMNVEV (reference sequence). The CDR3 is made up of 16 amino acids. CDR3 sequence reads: CASKGQGAHGANVLTF. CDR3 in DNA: TGTGCCAGCAAAGGACAGGGGGCGCATGGGGCCAACGTCCTGACTTTC.

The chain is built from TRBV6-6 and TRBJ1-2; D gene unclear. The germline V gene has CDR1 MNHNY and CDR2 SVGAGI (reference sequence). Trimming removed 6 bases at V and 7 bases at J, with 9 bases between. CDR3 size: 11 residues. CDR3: CASSPSSGYTF. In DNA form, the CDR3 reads TGTGCCAGCAGCCCTTCGAGTGGCTACACCTTC.

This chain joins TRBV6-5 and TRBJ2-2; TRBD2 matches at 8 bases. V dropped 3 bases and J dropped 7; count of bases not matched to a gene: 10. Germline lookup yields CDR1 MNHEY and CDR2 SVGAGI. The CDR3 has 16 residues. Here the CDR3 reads CASSYTAGLDSGELFF. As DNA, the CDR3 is TGTGCCAGCAGTTATACGGCGGGACTAGATAGCGGGGAGCTGTTTTTT.

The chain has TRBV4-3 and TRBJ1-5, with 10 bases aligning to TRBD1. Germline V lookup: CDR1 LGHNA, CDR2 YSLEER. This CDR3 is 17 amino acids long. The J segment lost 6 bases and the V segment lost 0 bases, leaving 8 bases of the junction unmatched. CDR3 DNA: TGCGCCAGCAGCCAAGATCAGCCAGGGACAGGGGCTCAGCCCCAGCATTTT. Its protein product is CASSQDQPGTGAQPQHF.

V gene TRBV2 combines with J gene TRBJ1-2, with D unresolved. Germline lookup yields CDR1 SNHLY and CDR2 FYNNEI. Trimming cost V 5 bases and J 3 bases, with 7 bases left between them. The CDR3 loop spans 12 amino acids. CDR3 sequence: CASSYKDYGYTF. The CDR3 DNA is TGTGCCAGCAGTTATAAGGACTATGGCTACACCTTC.

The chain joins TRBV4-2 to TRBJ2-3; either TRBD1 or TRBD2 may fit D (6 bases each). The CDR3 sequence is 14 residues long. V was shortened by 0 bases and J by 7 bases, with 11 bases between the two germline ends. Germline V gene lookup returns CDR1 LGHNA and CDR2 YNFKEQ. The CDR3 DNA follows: TGTGCCAGCAGCCAAGAAGGGGGGCCTTATACGCAGTATTTT. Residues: CASSQEGGPYTQYF.

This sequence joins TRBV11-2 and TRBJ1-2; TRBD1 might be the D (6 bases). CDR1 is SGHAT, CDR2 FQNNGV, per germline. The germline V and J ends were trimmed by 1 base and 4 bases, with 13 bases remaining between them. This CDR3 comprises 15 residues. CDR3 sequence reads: CASSLGPGVFYGYTF. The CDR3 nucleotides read TGTGCCAGCAGCTTAGGTCCAGGGGTGTTCTATGGCTACACCTTC.

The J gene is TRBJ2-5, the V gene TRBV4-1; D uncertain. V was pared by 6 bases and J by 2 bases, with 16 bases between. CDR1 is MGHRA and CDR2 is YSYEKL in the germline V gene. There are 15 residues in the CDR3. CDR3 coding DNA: TGCGCCAGCAGTCAGAGTAGGACCACACAAGAGACCCAGTACTTC. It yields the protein CASSQSRTTQETQYF.